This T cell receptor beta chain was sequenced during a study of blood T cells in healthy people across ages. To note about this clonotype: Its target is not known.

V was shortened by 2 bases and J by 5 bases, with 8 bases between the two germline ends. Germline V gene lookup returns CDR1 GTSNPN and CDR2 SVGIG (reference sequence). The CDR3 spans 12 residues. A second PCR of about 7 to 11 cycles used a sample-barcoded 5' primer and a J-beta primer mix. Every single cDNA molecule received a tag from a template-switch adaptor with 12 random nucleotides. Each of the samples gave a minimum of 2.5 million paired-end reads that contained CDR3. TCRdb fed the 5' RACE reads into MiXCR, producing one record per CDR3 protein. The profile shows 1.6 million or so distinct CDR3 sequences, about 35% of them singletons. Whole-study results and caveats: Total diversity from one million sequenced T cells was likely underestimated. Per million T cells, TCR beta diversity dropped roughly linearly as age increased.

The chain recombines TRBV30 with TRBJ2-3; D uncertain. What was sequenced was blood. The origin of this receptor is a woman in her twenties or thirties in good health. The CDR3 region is CAWSRGGDTQYF. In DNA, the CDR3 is TGTGCCTGGAGTAGAGGTGGAGATACGCAGTATTTT. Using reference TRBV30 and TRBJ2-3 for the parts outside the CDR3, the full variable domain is SQTIHQWPATLVQPVGSPLSLECTVEGTSNPNLYWYRQAAGRGLQLLFYSVGIGQISSEVPQNLSASRPQDRQFILSSKKLLLSDSGFYLCAWSRGGDTQYFGPGTRLTVL.